The 20 T cell receptor beta chains below come from one sample, sequenced in a study of blood T cell repertoires in COVID-19. Here immunoSEQ multiplex PCR was the method, and the copy in TCRdb shows in-frame clones only, minus some. The table lists 200,000 to 250,000 clones, 80% to 95% of them singletons, with around 0.9% in the top ten. Sequenced sample: peripheral blood. The receptors stem from a man aged 25 to 40 with COVID-19, enrolled during active disease.

V is TRBV5-4 and J is TRBJ1-2; 10 bases map to TRBD1. With 0 bases clipped from V and 4 bases from J, the junction kept 6 bases outside the gene matches. This CDR3 has 16 residues. CDR1 and CDR2 (germline): SGHNT, YYREEE (reference sequence). The CDR3 bases are TGTGCCAGCAGCTTGGGGGGACAGGGGATGAGCTATGGCTACACCTTC. It codes for CASSLGGQGMSYGYTF.

The rearrangement joins TRBV6-5 to TRBJ2-2; 10 bases agree with TRBD1. Trimming at V came to 6 bases and at J to 6 bases, leaving 4 bases not matched to a gene. The CDR3 loop spans 14 amino acids. Per the germline V gene, CDR1 is MNHEY and CDR2 is SVGAGI. CDR3 coding DNA: TGTGCCAGCAGCGTGGGACAGGGGCCCGGGGAGCTGTTTTTT. Its translation: CASSVGQGPGELFF.

V gene TRBV19 combines with J gene TRBJ1-3, with no clear D. From germline, CDR1 is LNHDA and CDR2 SQIVND (reference sequence). Trimming removed 6 bases at V and 1 base at J, with 16 bases between. The CDR3 has 16 residues. Written as DNA, the CDR3 is TGTGCCAGTAGGACCGGGAAAGAGGGATCTGGAAACACCATATATTTT. This encodes CASRTGKEGSGNTIYF.

V gene TRBV3-1 (or the pseudogene TRBV3-2) combines with J gene TRBJ2-5; D gene unclear. Germline CDR1 and CDR2: LGHDT and YNNKEL (reference sequence). The V gene lost 5 bases and the J gene lost 5 bases, with 9 bases spanning the gap. CDR3 length equals 12 residues. CDR3 loop: CASSMSRETQYF. The CDR3 DNA is TGTGCCAGCAGCATGTCCCGGGAGACCCAGTACTTC.

The V call is TRBV4-1, the J call TRBJ2-1; 8 nucleotides align to TRBD1. Per the germline V gene, CDR1 is MGHRA and CDR2 is YSYEKL. Unmatched junction bases numbered 2, after V lost 0 bases and J lost 1 base. The CDR3 is 16 amino acids. The CDR3 DNA follows: TGCGCCAGCAGCCAAGACAGGACAGGGTCCTACAATGAGCAGTTCTTC. Protein: CASSQDRTGSYNEQFF.

The V gene is TRBV11-2, the J gene TRBJ1-1; TRBD1 might be the D (5 bases). Between the trimmed V and J ends, which lost 1 base and 5 bases, there was a span of 8 bases. The CDR3 length is 13 residues. Per the germline V gene, CDR1 is SGHAT and CDR2 is FQNNGV. The CDR3 region has the DNA TGTGCCAGCAGCTTAGGGCCAGGGACTGAAGCTTTCTTT. This codes for CASSLGPGTEAFF.

This sequence joins TRBV11-2 and TRBJ1-1; D is possibly TRBD1 (5 bases). Deletions cut 5 bases from V and 5 bases from J, with 15 bases between. Germline V CDR1 and CDR2: SGHAT, FQNNGV. The CDR3 consists of 14 residues. CDR3 nucleotides: TGTGCCAGCAGCCCAAAGGGGCGGGGGACTGAAGCTTTCTTT. Amino acids: CASSPKGRGTEAFF.

The chain recombines TRBV27 with TRBJ2-7; D remains ambiguous. From germline, CDR1 is MNHEY and CDR2 SMNVEV (reference sequence). The ends were cut back, 2 bases at V and 1 base at J, with 6 bases in the middle. The CDR3 covers 13 residues. The CDR3: CASSLTGSYEQYF. The CDR3 DNA follows: TGTGCCAGCAGTTTAACCGGTTCCTACGAGCAGTACTTC.

This chain joins TRBV5-4 and TRBJ2-5; 11 bases are shared with TRBD1. Germline CDR1 and CDR2: SGHNT and YYREEE (reference sequence). The CDR3 runs 16 residues. With V trimmed by 4 bases and J by 3 bases, 8 bases remained unmatched. CDR3 in amino acids: CASSQWTGGAEETQYF. DNA for the CDR3: TGTGCCAGCAGCCAGTGGACAGGGGGCGCGGAAGAGACCCAGTACTTC.

On this clone itself: In the same sample, other DNA sequences code for this CDR3. The V call is TRBV12-3 or TRBV12-4, the J call TRBJ1-2; D is unresolved. This CDR3 is 12 amino acids long. Trimming pared 6 bases from V and 3 bases from J, leaving 8 bases between. The CDR3 DNA sequence: TGTGCCAGCAGCCGGGGAGACTATGGCTACACCTTC. This gives the protein CASSRGDYGYTF.

The rearrangement uses TRBV30 and TRBJ1-1, with D maybe TRBD1 (6 bases). Deletions cut 7 bases from V and 5 bases from J, with 14 bases between. The CDR3 has 12 amino acids. CDR1 GTSNPN and CDR2 SVGIG come from the germline V gene (reference sequence). CDR3 DNA: TGTGCCTTACAGGGTCGTGGGACTGAAGCTTTCTTT. This translates into CALQGRGTEAFF.

The chain carries TRBV30 and TRBJ1-6; D gene unclear. V was pared by 4 bases and J by 6 bases, with 13 bases between. Germline CDR1 reads GTSNPN; CDR2 reads SVGIG (reference sequence). The CDR3 length is 14 residues. CDR3 sequence (DNA): TGTGCCTGGACCCCCGGGTTCCGTAATTCACCCCTCCACTTT. This encodes CAWTPGFRNSPLHF.

The CDR3 here is CASSRLAGEETQYF. CDR3 in DNA: TGTGCCAGCAGTCGACTAGCGGGGGAGGAGACCCAGTACTTC. This chain connects TRBV7-9 to TRBJ2-5, with 12 nucleotides matching TRBD2. CDR1 SEHNR and CDR2 FQNEAQ come from the germline V gene (reference sequence). The CDR3 is made up of 14 amino acids. The ends lost 6 bases at V and 5 bases at J; junction bases unmatched: 4.

The rearrangement uses TRBV7-2 and TRBJ1-1, with D maybe TRBD1 (6 bases). Germline values: CDR1 SGHTA, CDR2 FQGNSA. This CDR3 is built from 19 residues. Between the trimmed V and J ends, which lost 1 base and 1 base, there was a span of 22 bases. The CDR3 here is CASSLGRGHPNERNTEAFF. CDR3 coding DNA: TGTGCCAGCAGCTTAGGTAGGGGACACCCCAATGAACGGAACACTGAAGCTTTCTTT.

The chain is built from TRBV7-7 and TRBJ1-2; 7 bases map to TRBD1. Germline V gives CDR1 SSHAT, CDR2 FNYEAQ (reference sequence). The CDR3 extends over 15 amino acids. Trimming took 4 bases from V and 2 from J; bases not matched to a gene: 7. CDR3 amino acids: CASSSNRGENYGYTF. In DNA, the CDR3 is TGTGCCAGCAGCTCCAACAGGGGCGAGAACTATGGCTACACCTTC.

The chain joins TRBV6-1 to TRBJ1-1, with TRBD1 as a possible D gene (5 bases). The CDR3 consists of 14 residues. The V end was cut by 1 base, the J end by 5 bases, with 11 bases between. The germline V gene has CDR1 MNHNS and CDR2 SASEGT. CDR3 sequence: CASSEEGAGTEAFF. The CDR3 coding sequence is TGTGCCAGCAGTGAAGAAGGGGCAGGGACTGAAGCTTTCTTT.

The chain has TRBV19 and TRBJ2-7; 7 bases fit TRBD1. J lost 2 bases, V lost 3 bases, and 7 bases had no gene match. In germline, CDR1 is LNHDA, CDR2 SQIVND (reference sequence). The CDR3 extends over 15 amino acids. The CDR3 nucleotides read TGTGCCAGTAGTATCCCGGGACAGCCTCCCTACGAGCAGTACTTC. Protein sequence: CASSIPGQPPYEQYF.

The chain recombines TRBV9 with TRBJ1-4, with unresolved D. The V and J ends lost 3 bases and 5 bases respectively, with 14 bases between them. Per the germline V gene, CDR1 is SGDLS and CDR2 is YYNGEE. This CDR3 comprises 15 residues. The CDR3 DNA sequence: TGTGCCAGCAGCGCCGCCGCAGGTCAGAATGAAAAACTGTTTTTT. Amino acids: CASSAAAGQNEKLFF.

CDR3 loop: CASSYFGQSNYGYTF. The CDR3 DNA sequence: TGTGCCAGCAGTTACTTCGGACAGTCTAACTATGGCTACACCTTC. The V call is TRBV6-6, the J call TRBJ1-2; TRBD1 might be the D (6 bases). V was pared by 1 base and J by 0 bases, with 9 bases between. The CDR3 contains 15 residues. Looked up from germline, CDR1 is MNHNY and CDR2 is SVGAGI (reference sequence).

This clone was seen a few times. The V gene is TRBV3-1 (or the pseudogene TRBV3-2), the J gene TRBJ1-3; 7 bases agree with TRBD1. CDR1 LGHDT and CDR2 YNNKEL come from the germline V gene (reference sequence). The V segment lost 5 bases and the J segment 7 bases; nucleotides outside the gene matches: 8. The CDR3 sequence is 14 residues long. The CDR3 spells CASSTTGSSNTIYF. As DNA, the CDR3 is TGTGCCAGCAGCACGACAGGGTCGAGTAACACCATATATTTT.